Included here is one TCR beta chain sequence, with context. What it binds is unknown. The data originate from a study of shared clonotypes between healthy human individuals. The wider study: CD4 naive and CD4 memory each took three plates per donor, while CD8 naive took two and CD8 memory one. Study-wide findings and caveats: Sharing of clonotypes among donors was expected to vary with sequencing depth.

The CDR3 loop spans 16 amino acids. Germline assignment: CDR1 MNHEY and CDR2 SMNVEV (reference sequence). Trimming shortened V by 2 bases and J by 0 bases, and 10 bases separated the two germline ends. CD45RO-negative, CCR7-selected cells formed the naive CD8 fraction, which excluded terminally differentiated effector memory CD45RA+ cells. Here immunoSEQ multiplex PCR was the method, and the copy in TCRdb shows in-frame clones only, minus some. The sample includes some 2 million clones, about 95% seen only once; the top ten take roughly 1%. The receptor comes from a man between 18 and 35 years old in good health. The genes are TRBV27 and TRBJ2-2; perhaps TRBD2 as D (5 bases). Sequencing was done on a sample of naive CD8+ T cells sorted from blood. The CDR3 nucleotides read TGTGCCAGCAGTTTAAGACTACCAACGAACACCGGGGAGCTGTTTTTT. Protein sequence: CASSLRLPTNTGELFF.